The 29 T cell receptor beta chains below come from one sample, sequenced in a study of blood T cell repertoires in COVID-19. Clones were sequenced by immunoSEQ multiplex PCR, and TCRdb holds only the in-frame ones, with some missing. Of 110,000 or so clones in the sample, roughly 85% were seen once. The sequenced sample consisted of peripheral blood. The receptors derive from a human donor in a cohort sampled during active COVID-19.

In this sample, this clone turned up a few times. The rearrangement joins TRBV7-2 to TRBJ2-7, with TRBD1 matching 8 bases. Trimming at V came to 5 bases and at J to 4 bases, leaving 7 bases not matched to a gene. The CDR3 is 14 amino acids. Looked up from germline, CDR1 is SGHTA and CDR2 is FQGNSA. CDR3 sequence: CASSNYRGEYEQYF. The CDR3 region has the DNA TGTGCCAGCAGCAATTACAGGGGGGAATACGAGCAGTACTTC.

This clone was seen more than once but under ten times. Other DNA sequences in the same sample also yield this CDR3. The chain carries TRBV11-2 and TRBJ1-1; 8 nucleotides align to TRBD1. The ends lost 0 bases at V and 6 bases at J; junction bases unmatched: 0. Germline CDR1 is SGHAT and CDR2 is FQNNGV. The CDR3 runs to 13 residues. CDR3 in DNA: TGTGCCAGCAGCTTAGACAGGGGGCCTGAAGCTTTCTTT. The encoded protein is CASSLDRGPEAFF. Variable domain in full (rest from reference TRBV11-2 and TRBJ1-1): EAGVAQSPRYKIIEKRQSVAFWCNPISGHATLYWYQQILGQGPKLLIQFQNNGVVDDSQLPKDRFSAERLKGVDSTLKIQPAKLEDSAVYLCASSLDRGPEAFFGQGTRLTVV.

The sample holds one count of this clone. V and J are TRBV2 and TRBJ1-5; D possibly corresponds to TRBD1 (6 bases). CDR1 and CDR2 from the germline V gene are SNHLY and FYNNEI. The CDR3 consists of 13 residues. V dropped 4 bases and J dropped 7 bases, with 11 bases sitting between them. CDR3 nucleotide sequence: TGTGCCAGCAGTGCAAGGGGGGGCCAGCCCCAGCATTTT. Protein product: CASSARGGQPQHF. Based on the CDR3 plus reference TRBV2 and TRBJ1-5, the full variable domain is EPEVTQTPSHQVTQMGQEVILRCVPISNHLYFYWYRQILGQKVEFLVSFYNNEISEKSEIFDDQFSVERPDGSNFTLKIRSTKLEDSAMYFCASSARGGQPQHFGDGTRLSIL.

This sequence joins TRBV5-1 and TRBJ1-1; perhaps TRBD1 as D (6 bases). Germline loops: CDR1 SGHRS, CDR2 YFSETQ. V lost 8 bases, J lost 1 base, and 27 bases lay in between. This CDR3 spans 18 amino acids. CDR3 sequence reads: CASHQNGGALRGNTEAFF. CDR3 coding DNA: TGCGCCAGTCACCAAAACGGGGGGGCTTTACGTGGGAACACTGAAGCTTTCTTT.

This chain joins TRBV6-6 and TRBJ2-1; maybe TRBD1 (5 bases). V was clipped by 6 bases and J by 7 bases, with 13 bases between them. Germline V gene sequence: CDR1 MNHNY, CDR2 SVGAGI (reference sequence). CDR3 length equals 13 residues. Here the CDR3 reads CASSQGLGNEQFF. The DNA for the CDR3 is TGTGCCAGCAGCCAGGGTCTGGGGAATGAGCAGTTCTTC.

In its sample, this clone was seen a few times. The chain combines TRBV19 with TRBJ2-2; 8 positions agree with TRBD1. V shed 8 bases and J 1 base; nucleotides not matched to a gene: 6. Germline loops: CDR1 LNHDA, CDR2 SQIVND (reference sequence). This CDR3 contains 15 residues. The CDR3 DNA reads TGTGCCAGTCGTCTCGGACAGGGGAACACCGGGGAGCTGTTTTTT. It encodes CASRLGQGNTGELFF.

Turning to this clone: The junction departs from the called germline gene at one end, perhaps through a read error. The CDR3 sequence: CASSPQGFIINGQFF. The CDR3 region has the DNA TGCGCCAGCAGCCCACAGGGGTTTATTATCAATGGGCAGTTCTTC. This sequence joins TRBV4-3 and TRBJ2-1; 7 bases align to TRBD1. This CDR3 contains 15 residues. Germline V lookup: CDR1 LGHNA, CDR2 YSLEER.

This chain connects TRBV6-2 or TRBV6-3 to TRBJ2-3; 9 nucleotides align to TRBD2. V shed 6 bases, J shed 2 bases, and the junction held 12 bases outside the gene matches. The germline CDR1 and CDR2 sequences are MNHEY and SVGEGT. The CDR3 extends over 17 amino acids. CDR3 coding DNA: TGTGCCAGCAGGCCTGCTCCGCGGGGGGGACTCACAGATACGCAGTATTTT. Translation: CASRPAPRGGLTDTQYF.

The genes are TRBV19 and TRBJ1-3, with no clear D. The CDR3 runs to 14 residues. Germline CDR1 and CDR2: LNHDA and SQIVND (reference sequence). The ends were cut back, 5 bases at V and 0 bases at J, with 8 bases in the middle. The DNA for the CDR3 is TGTGCCAGTAGTCATCCCAACTCTGGAAACACCATATATTTT. Amino acids: CASSHPNSGNTIYF.

The rearrangement links TRBV19 to TRBJ2-6; possibly TRBD2 for D (5 bases). Germline V gene data show CDR1 as LNHDA and CDR2 as SQIVND (reference sequence). The CDR3 extends over 16 amino acids. V gave up 4 bases and J gave up 0 bases, with 10 bases separating them. The CDR3 reads CASSKGAASGANVLTF. CDR3 DNA: TGTGCCAGTAGTAAGGGAGCCGCCTCTGGGGCCAACGTCCTGACTTTC. Based on the CDR3 plus reference TRBV19 and TRBJ2-6, the full variable domain is DGGITQSPKYLFRKEGQNVTLSCEQNLNHDAMYWYRQDPGQGLRLIYYSQIVNDFQKGDIAEGYSVSREKKESFPLTVTSAQKNPTAFYLCASSKGAASGANVLTFGAGSRLTVL.

This clone appeared a few times. V usage is TRBV3-1 (or the pseudogene TRBV3-2) and J usage is TRBJ2-7, with 7 positions matching TRBD1. V trimming: 6 bases; J trimming: 4 bases; junction bases outside the gene matches: 9. CDR3 length: 14 residues. Per the germline V gene, CDR1 is LGHDT and CDR2 is YNNKEL (reference sequence). CDR3: CASSHDRARYEQYF. CDR3 in DNA: TGTGCCAGCAGTCACGACAGGGCTAGATACGAGCAGTACTTC.

The chain uses TRBV7-3 and TRBJ2-6; tentatively, D is TRBD1 (5 bases). The CDR3 runs to 15 residues. V was trimmed by 0 bases and J by 2 bases, leaving 5 bases between them. The germline V gene encodes CDR1 SGHTA and CDR2 FQGTGA. CDR3 region: CASSLTGAGANVLTF. As DNA, the CDR3 is TGTGCCAGCAGCTTAACAGGGGCTGGGGCCAACGTCCTGACTTTC.

V usage is TRBV19 and J usage is TRBJ2-3, with D possibly TRBD2 on 5 matching bases. Trimming shortened V by 3 bases and J by 5 bases, and 9 bases separated the two germline ends. CDR1 is LNHDA and CDR2 is SQIVND in the germline V gene (reference sequence). The CDR3 length is 13 residues. Written as DNA, the CDR3 is TGTGCCAGTAGTATGGTCCGGGGAGATACGCAGTATTTT. Protein product: CASSMVRGDTQYF.

The chain uses TRBV6-6 and TRBJ1-1, with a weak D call TRBD1 (5 bases). The CDR3 is 12 amino acids. CDR1 MNHNY and CDR2 SVGAGI come from the germline V gene (reference sequence). V dropped 6 bases and J dropped 11 bases, with 16 bases sitting between them. The CDR3 loop is CASRGGQGGAFF. CDR3 in DNA: TGTGCCAGCAGAGGTGGGCAGGGAGGCGCTTTCTTT.

V gene TRBV29-1 combines with J gene TRBJ1-3; D uncertain. This CDR3 spans 15 amino acids. V lost 6 bases, J lost 0 bases, and 15 bases lay in between. Germline CDR1 is SQVTM and CDR2 is ANQGSEA. The CDR3 DNA reads TGCAGCGTGAGGGTTGACTTAAGCTCTGGAAACACCATATATTTT. It yields the protein CSVRVDLSSGNTIYF.

There are a few counts of this clone. The rearrangement joins TRBV7-3 to TRBJ2-1; 8 nucleotides align to TRBD2. V lost 1 base and J lost 10; bases outside the gene matches: 3. CDR3 length: 13 amino acids. In germline, CDR1 is SGHTA, CDR2 FQGTGA. The CDR3 spells CASSLRERGEQFF. In DNA, the CDR3 is TGTGCCAGCAGCTTAAGGGAGCGGGGGGAGCAGTTCTTC.

Here the CDR3 DNA reads TGTGCCAGCAGCCTGAACACCGGGGAGCTGTTTTTT. Translation gives CASSLNTGELFF. The chain uses TRBV11-3 and TRBJ2-2; D gene uncertain. The CDR3 has 12 amino acids. Germline V gene sequence: CDR1 SGHNT, CDR2 YENEEA. The V gene lost 5 bases and the J gene lost 1 base, with 2 bases spanning the gap.

This chain links TRBV6-2 or TRBV6-3 with TRBJ1-1; 7 bases fit TRBD1. Germline-derived CDR1 and CDR2 are MNHEY and SVGEGT. J was trimmed by 5 bases and V by 2 bases; bases with no gene match: 14. The CDR3 is 17 amino acids. This chain's CDR3 is CASSYVWGRRGQTEAFF. Written as DNA, the CDR3 is TGTGCCAGCAGTTACGTGTGGGGGCGTAGGGGGCAAACTGAAGCTTTCTTT.

This clone occurred once. The chain carries TRBV28 and TRBJ1-1, with TRBD1 matching 9 bases. This CDR3 contains 16 residues. Germline CDR1 is MDHEN and CDR2 is SYDVKM. V lost 3 bases to trimming and J lost 1 base; unmatched junction nucleotides: 6. Here the CDR3 reads CASSLGGTGSNTEAFF. The DNA of the CDR3 is TGTGCCAGCAGTTTGGGTGGGACAGGGTCGAACACTGAAGCTTTCTTT.

J is TRBJ1-6 and V is TRBV11-2, with unresolved D. Germline V gene data show CDR1 as SGHAT and CDR2 as FQNNGV. V dropped 5 bases and J dropped 9 bases, with 17 bases sitting between them. The CDR3 has 15 amino acids. Written as DNA, the CDR3 is TGTGCCAGCAGCCCGCGGGCACAGCTTCTTTCACCCCTCCACTTT. It yields the protein CASSPRAQLLSPLHF. Drawing the rest from reference TRBV11-2 and TRBJ1-6, the complete variable domain is EAGVAQSPRYKIIEKRQSVAFWCNPISGHATLYWYQQILGQGPKLLIQFQNNGVVDDSQLPKDRFSAERLKGVDSTLKIQPAKLEDSAVYLCASSPRAQLLSPLHFGNGTRLTVT.

The chain is built from TRBV6-5 and TRBJ1-4; TRBD1 is a possible D gene (6 bases). The CDR3 has 15 amino acids. CDR1 is MNHEY, CDR2 SVGAGI, per germline. V lost 7 bases, J lost 5 bases, and 17 bases lay in between. This chain's CDR3 is CASTTNWGQNEKLFF. Written as DNA, the CDR3 is TGTGCCAGCACCACAAACTGGGGACAAAATGAAAAACTGTTTTTT.

The chain employs TRBV19 and TRBJ1-5; TRBD1 matches 9 bases. The CDR3 has 17 amino acids. Losses at the gene ends were 3 bases for V and 1 base for J; bases not matched to a gene: 7. Looked up from germline, CDR1 is LNHDA and CDR2 is SQIVND (reference sequence). The CDR3 DNA is TGTGCCAGTAGTATTGGGATGGGACAGGGAAGCAATCAGCCCCAGCATTTT. Translation: CASSIGMGQGSNQPQHF.

The chain has TRBV19 and TRBJ2-5; perhaps TRBD1 as D (6 bases). The germline gives CDR1 LNHDA, CDR2 SQIVND (reference sequence). V lost 8 bases, J lost 6 bases, and 10 bases lay in between. The CDR3 runs 11 residues. The CDR3 here is CASCRGQTQYF. The DNA for the CDR3 is TGTGCCAGTTGCAGGGGACAGACCCAGTACTTC.

V is TRBV4-3 and J is TRBJ2-1; 10 bases line up with TRBD2. Germline-derived CDR1 and CDR2 are LGHNA and YSLEER. CDR3 length: 15 residues. The junction had 3 bases not matched to a gene; V was cut back by 5 bases and J by 2 bases. CDR3 protein: CASSESGGAYNEQFF. CDR3 sequence (DNA): TGCGCCAGCAGCGAGAGCGGGGGGGCCTACAATGAGCAGTTCTTC.

This clone turned up a few times. The V and J genes are TRBV7-2 and TRBJ1-2; 8 nucleotides align to TRBD1. Germline CDR1 SGHTA, CDR2 FQGNSA. The CDR3 is 15 residues long. The V segment lost 5 bases and the J segment 6 bases; nucleotides outside the gene matches: 11. CDR3 in DNA: TGTGCCAGCAGCCCTAATACCGGACAGGGCAATGGCTACACCTTC. The encoded protein is CASSPNTGQGNGYTF.

V usage is TRBV6-6 and J usage is TRBJ1-1; no clear D gene. The ends were cut back, 5 bases at V and 1 base at J, with 8 bases in the middle. Germline V gives CDR1 MNHNY, CDR2 SVGAGI (reference sequence). CDR3 size: 13 residues. The CDR3 nucleotides read TGTGCCAGCAGTACGACTGAGAACACTGAAGCTTTCTTT. It yields the protein CASSTTENTEAFF.

This clone was counted a few times. The rearrangement links TRBV9 to TRBJ1-3; the D gene is possibly TRBD1 (5 bases). V shed 0 bases and J shed 0 bases, with 7 bases lying between them. CDR3 size: 15 residues. The V gene's germline CDR1 is SGDLS and CDR2 YYNGEE. The CDR3 nucleotides are TGTGCCAGCAGCGTAGGGGGCAACTCTGGAAACACCATATATTTT. As protein: CASSVGGNSGNTIYF.

The chain links TRBV5-8 to TRBJ1-3, with D perhaps matching TRBD1 (6 bases). V shed 0 bases and J shed 3 bases, with 16 bases lying between them. This CDR3 region has 17 residues. Per the germline V gene, CDR1 is SGHTS and CDR2 is YDEGEE. CDR3 DNA sequence: TGTGCCAGCAGCTTGGCCGCACAGGGAGCAGGTGGAAACACCATATATTTT. It encodes CASSLAAQGAGGNTIYF.

V and J are TRBV5-8 and TRBJ2-7; tentatively, D is TRBD1 (7 bases). CDR1 is SGHTS, CDR2 YDEGEE, per germline. This CDR3 is built from 17 residues. The V end lost 4 bases, the J end lost 2 bases, and 22 bases lay between the germline ends. The CDR3 loop reads CASSPGDSLDVAYEQYF. CDR3 DNA sequence: TGTGCCAGCAGCCCGGGGGACAGCTTGGATGTGGCCTACGAGCAGTACTTC.